This T cell receptor beta chain was documented in a study of shared clonotypes between healthy human individuals. For the study at large: Three CD4 naive, three CD4 memory, two CD8 naive and one CD8 memory plate were used per donor. Study-level points and caveats: A handful of donors showed sharing of approximately 5% of naive CD4 clonotypes.

Assay execution proceeded at the deep level. Data came from immunoSEQ multiplex PCR; TCRdb stores just in-frame clones and leaves some out. This sample has hundreds of thousands of clones; around 72% occur once, and the top ten carry approximately 1.8%. Points on this clone: Its antigen is currently unknown.

Trimming took 2 bases from V and 6 from J; bases not matched to a gene: 4. The CDR3 sequence is 13 residues long. Germline V gives CDR1 MDHEN, CDR2 SYDVKM. The V and J genes are TRBV28 and TRBJ2-7; TRBD2 matches 7 bases. The sequenced sample consisted of memory CD4+ T cells sorted from blood. Stated subset: CD45RA-negative fraction. This receptor was identified in a woman in her thirties in good health. The chain's CDR3 is CASSLRLAGEQYF. The DNA for the CDR3 is TGTGCCAGCAGTTTAAGACTAGCTGGCGAGCAGTACTTC.